Listed below are T cell receptor beta chains from one sample, sequenced in a study of shared clonotypes between healthy human individuals. The table came from immunoSEQ multiplex PCR; TCRdb's copy has only in-frame clones and leaves some out. Altogether a few million clones are present, roughly nine tenths being singletons, with the ten largest covering 0.11% to 0.15%. The specimen sequenced was naive CD4+ T cells sorted from blood. These receptors were obtained from a young man in good health. Both conserved end residues are part of each CDR3. A D gene is named only where the DNA matches it firmly. The size field is filled for only some rows; it gives once, few, many or a size class.

D gene	V gene	J gene	CDR3 length	clone size	CDR3 protein	CDR3 DNA
TRBD2	TRBV18	TRBJ2-1	14	.	CASSPSLADNEQFF	TGTGCCAGCTCACCGTCCCTAGCGGACAATGAGCAGTTCTTC
.	TRBV15	TRBJ2-5	15	.	CATSRDGTDQETQYF	TGTGCCACCAGCAGAGATGGGACGGACCAAGAGACCCAGTACTTC
.	TRBV7-2	TRBJ1-4	15	.	CASSPRVATNEKLFF	TGTGCCAGCAGCCCACGGGTAGCAACTAATGAAAAACTGTTTTTT
.	TRBV19	TRBJ1-5	15	.	CASSIGGAGNQPQHF	TGTGCCAGTAGTATAGGAGGGGCGGGTAATCAGCCCCAGCATTTT
TRBD1	TRBV29-1	TRBJ2-7	14	.	CSVQTGGNAYEQYF	TGCAGCGTTCAGACAGGGGGGAACGCCTACGAGCAGTACTTC
.	TRBV7-2	TRBJ2-7	13	.	CASSARYTYEQYF	TGTGCCAGCAGCGCGAGGTACACCTACGAGCAGTACTTC
TRBD2	TRBV4-1	TRBJ2-3	16	.	CASSQGSGVSTDTQYF	TGCGCCAGCAGCCAAGGAAGCGGGGTTAGCACAGATACGCAGTATTTT
.	TRBV2	TRBJ1-5	15	.	CASTLDSFNNQPQHF	TGTGCCAGCACTCTGGACAGCTTTAACAATCAGCCCCAGCATTTT
TRBD1	TRBV6-4	TRBJ2-1	15	.	CASSDSGTGSTEQFF	TGTGCCAGCAGTGATTCCGGGACAGGATCGACTGAGCAGTTCTTC
TRBD1	TRBV6-5	TRBJ2-3	15	once	CASSYSTGVTDTQYF	TGTGCCAGCAGTTACTCGACAGGGGTCACAGATACGCAGTATTTT
.	TRBV20-1	TRBJ2-5	11	.	CSAHSQETQYF	TGCAGTGCGCACAGCCAAGAGACCCAGTACTTC
TRBD2	TRBV2	TRBJ2-3	16	once	CASMGQSSGGLDTQYF	TGTGCCAGCATGGGACAGAGTAGCGGGGGGTTAGATACGCAGTATTTT
.	TRBV18	TRBJ2-2	13	.	CASSPIWVGELFF	TGTGCCAGCTCACCAATATGGGTCGGGGAGCTGTTTTTT
TRBD1	TRBV7-2	TRBJ1-1	14	.	CASSPRQGVTEAFF	TGTGCCAGCAGCCCTCGACAGGGTGTCACTGAAGCTTTCTTT
.	TRBV20-1	TRBJ2-3	11	.	CSARAPDTQYF	TGCAGTGCTAGAGCCCCAGATACGCAGTATTTT
.	TRBV11-2	TRBJ1-2	15	.	CASSLDSGANYGYTF	TGTGCCAGCAGCTTAGATTCCGGGGCCAACTATGGCTACACCTTC
.	TRBV28	TRBJ1-2	14	.	CASSLDRPEGGYTF	TGTGCCAGCAGTTTAGACAGGCCCGAGGGGGGCTACACCTTC
.	TRBV9	TRBJ2-7	15	.	CASSVGQGQVYEQYF	TGTGCCAGCAGCGTAGGCCAGGGGCAGGTGTACGAGCAGTACTTC
.	TRBV9	TRBJ2-2	15	once	CASTPLAAPPGELFF	TGTGCCAGCACCCCATTAGCGGCTCCTCCCGGGGAGCTGTTTTTT
.	TRBV19	TRBJ1-4	16	once	CASTAAGAQTNEKLFF	TGTGCCAGTACCGCCGCGGGGGCCCAAACTAATGAAAAACTGTTTTTT
.	TRBV6-1	TRBJ2-5	15	.	CASSVVSKTEETQYF	TGTGCCAGCAGTGTAGTCAGTAAAACCGAAGAGACCCAGTACTTC
.	TRBV6-1	TRBJ2-7	13	.	CASSLGYSYEQYF	TGTGCCAGCAGTCTGGGCTACTCCTACGAGCAGTACTTC
.	TRBV6-5	TRBJ2-7	14	.	CASSYSSRAYEQYF	TGTGCCAGCAGTTACTCGAGTCGTGCCTACGAGCAGTACTTC
.	TRBV10-3	TRBJ1-4	16	.	CAISATSGLRDEKLFF	TGTGCCATCAGTGCTACAAGCGGGTTACGAGATGAAAAACTGTTTTTT
.	TRBV5-1	TRBJ2-1	12	.	CASSLAWNEQFF	TGCGCCAGCAGCTTGGCCTGGAATGAGCAGTTCTTC
.	TRBV6-1	TRBJ1-1	14	.	CASNGGLGLTEAFF	TGTGCCAGCAACGGGGGGTTAGGTTTGACTGAAGCTTTCTTT
.	TRBV5-1	TRBJ1-6	16	.	CASSLSTEIYNSPLHF	TGCGCCAGCAGCTTGTCCACAGAAATTTATAATTCACCCCTCCACTTT
.	TRBV21-1	TRBJ1-6	15	.	CASSKESQICSPLHF	TGTGCCAGCAGCAAGGAGAGTCAGATATGCTCACCCCTCCACTTT
TRBD1	TRBV7-2	TRBJ1-2	17	.	CASSPLTQGAALNGYTF	TGTGCCAGCAGCCCGCTCACACAGGGGGCGGCTCTAAATGGCTACACCTTC
.	TRBV4-3	TRBJ1-4	19	.	CASSQDLVGGGTTNEKLFF	TGCGCCAGCAGCCAAGATCTGGTGGGAGGGGGGACAACTAATGAAAAACTGTTTTTT
TRBD1	TRBV27	TRBJ2-7	15	.	CASKLRTGVSYEQYF	TGTGCCAGCAAACTCCGGACAGGGGTCTCCTACGAGCAGTACTTC
TRBD1	TRBV2	TRBJ1-4	15	.	CASSGQGATNEKLFF	TGTGCCAGCAGTGGACAGGGGGCGACTAATGAAAAACTGTTTTTT
.	TRBV28	TRBJ2-1	17	.	CASRPGGAGVPYNEQFF	TGTGCCAGCAGGCCGGGCGGGGCAGGGGTACCCTACAATGAGCAGTTCTTC
TRBD1	TRBV30	TRBJ2-7	14	.	CAWSAGQSPYEQYF	TGTGCCTGGAGTGCGGGACAGAGCCCCTACGAGCAGTACTTC
.	TRBV19	TRBJ1-1	14	.	CASSIETGNTEAFF	TGTGCCAGTAGTATCGAAACAGGGAACACTGAAGCTTTCTTT
.	TRBV6-5	TRBJ2-1	11	.	CASSYRGEQFF	TGTGCCAGCAGTTACAGGGGTGAGCAGTTCTTC
.	TRBV5-1	TRBJ1-1	14	.	CASSLETGNTEAFF	TGCGCCAGCAGCTTGGAGACAGGGAACACTGAAGCTTTCTTT
.	TRBV28	TRBJ1-5	12	once	CASSFLGQPQHF	TGTGCCAGCAGTTTTCTGGGACAGCCCCAGCATTTT
TRBD2	TRBV19	TRBJ2-3	16	.	CASSIGGLASTDTQYF	TGTGCCAGTAGTATAGGGGGACTAGCTAGCACAGATACGCAGTATTTT
.	TRBV7-9	TRBJ2-1	17	.	CASSYLRGTPTYNEQFF	TGTGCCAGCAGCTACCTAAGGGGGACACCCACCTACAATGAGCAGTTCTTC
.	TRBV18	TRBJ1-5	14	.	CASSPTDQDQPQHF	TGTGCCAGCTCACCCACGGATCAGGATCAGCCCCAGCATTTT
.	TRBV7-8	TRBJ1-3	14	.	CASSPQISGNTIYF	TGTGCCAGCAGCCCACAGATCTCTGGAAACACCATATATTTT
TRBD2	TRBV7-2	TRBJ2-1	14	.	CASSFVAGGNEQFF	TGTGCCAGCAGCTTCGTAGCGGGGGGAAATGAGCAGTTCTTC
.	TRBV20-1	TRBJ1-1	9	.	CSARPEAFF	TGCAGTGCTAGGCCTGAAGCTTTCTTT
.	TRBV10-3	TRBJ1-5	13	few	CAISDTLNQPQHF	TGTGCCATCAGTGACACCCTAAATCAGCCCCAGCATTTT
TRBD1	TRBV11-2	TRBJ1-4	13	.	CASSRDRAEKLFF	TGTGCCAGCAGCAGGGACAGGGCTGAAAAACTGTTTTTT
.	TRBV6-1	TRBJ1-5	14	.	CASSPGSAGQPQHF	TGTGCCAGCAGTCCTGGAAGCGCGGGTCAGCCCCAGCATTTT
TRBD2	TRBV10-3	TRBJ2-3	14	.	CAAGLAGKTDTQYF	TGTGCCGCGGGACTAGCGGGAAAGACAGATACGCAGTATTTT
.	TRBV5-1	TRBJ2-3	14	.	CASSLSVSTDTQYF	TGCGCCAGCAGCTTGTCAGTTAGCACAGATACGCAGTATTTT
.	TRBV10-1	TRBJ2-2	15	.	CASSVGRVNTGELFF	TGCGCCAGCAGTGTGGGTAGGGTGAACACCGGGGAGCTGTTTTTT
.	TRBV27	TRBJ2-5	14	.	CASSRPGAQETQYF	TGTGCCAGCAGCCGGCCAGGGGCCCAAGAGACCCAGTACTTC
.	TRBV5-4	TRBJ1-6	15	.	CASSMDQGPNSPLHF	TGTGCCAGCAGTATGGATCAGGGGCCAAATTCACCCCTCCACTTT
TRBD2	TRBV2	TRBJ2-1	17	once	CASSEDGLAVYYNEQFF	TGTGCCAGCAGTGAGGATGGGCTAGCGGTTTACTACAATGAGCAGTTCTTC
.	TRBV5-1	TRBJ1-6	16	.	CASTPDGGRRDSPLHF	TGCGCCAGCACTCCCGATGGAGGCCGTCGGGATTCACCCCTCCACTTT
.	TRBV28	TRBJ2-1	14	.	CASNAGAPGNEQFF	TGTGCCAGCAACGCAGGGGCCCCCGGCAATGAGCAGTTCTTC
TRBD1	TRBV20-1	TRBJ1-5	11	.	CSATGNQPQHF	TGCAGCGCGACAGGGAATCAGCCCCAGCATTTT
.	TRBV4-1	TRBJ2-3	14	.	CASSQDRGTDTQYF	TGCGCCAGCAGCCAAGATCGCGGCACAGATACGCAGTATTTT
.	TRBV6-1	TRBJ2-1	15	.	CASSDSGNSYNEQFF	TGTGCCAGCAGTGATAGCGGAAACTCCTACAATGAGCAGTTCTTC
TRBD1	TRBV19	TRBJ2-7	14	.	CASSPRQGAYEQYF	TGTGCCAGTAGTCCCAGACAGGGGGCCTACGAGCAGTACTTC
TRBD2	TRBV5-1	TRBJ2-4	16	.	CASSDGGFLTKNIQYF	TGCGCCAGCTCCGACGGGGGGTTTTTAACCAAAAACATTCAGTACTTC